This is a list of T cell receptor beta chains from one sample in a study of CD8+CD57+ T cells in acquired aplastic anemia. TCRdb re-analysed the reads in MiXCR, keeping a single row per CDR3 protein. The sample has roughly 170,000 distinct CDR3 sequences, 45% to 60% seen once. Sequencing was done on a sample of sorted CD4+, CD8+, or CD8+CD57+ T cells (not recorded which) from PBMCs. Receptors were obtained from a human donor with aplastic anemia. CDR3s include the opening cysteine and the closing phenylalanine or tryptophan. D genes are given only for firm matches. Rows may omit the clone size; those that give it use once, few, many or a size class.

V gene	J gene	clone size	D gene	CDR3 DNA	CDR3 protein
TRBV10-3	TRBJ1-1	-	-	TGTGCCATCATGCCCGGGATAGGGAACACTGAAGCTTTCTTT	CAIMPGIGNTEAFF
TRBV5-6	TRBJ2-1	once	TRBD2	TGTGCCAGCAGCTTCTTTGAGCGGGGGGACTACAATGAGCAGTTCTTC	CASSFFERGDYNEQFF
TRBV6-1	TRBJ1-5	-	-	TGTGCCAGCAGTACAACAGTTAGCAATCAGCCCCAGCATTTT	CASSTTVSNQPQHF
TRBV18	TRBJ2-7	-	-	TGTGCCAGCTCACCACAACAGGGTGGGGAGCAAAGGACCTACGAGCAGTACTTC	CASSPQQGGEQRTYEQYF
TRBV19	TRBJ2-1	many	-	TGTGCCAGTAGTAAGCTTGGACAGCTAAGCTCCTACAATGAGCAGTTCTTC	CASSKLGQLSSYNEQFF
TRBV11-1	TRBJ2-1	-	-	TGTGCCAGCAGCTCTCTGGCGGGGTACAATGAGCAGTTCTTC	CASSSLAGYNEQFF
TRBV7-8	TRBJ2-7	-	-	TGTGCCAGCAGCTTGGGAAGTCCGGTCCACGAGCAGTACTTC	CASSLGSPVHEQYF
TRBV7-2	TRBJ2-3	many	-	TGTGCCAGCAACAAAATAGGCCTAGGAGATACGCAGTATTTT	CASNKIGLGDTQYF
TRBV19	TRBJ1-1	many	-	TGTGCCAGTAGTAGGGCATTGGGGGGCGTCGCTGAAGCTTTCTTT	CASSRALGGVAEAFF
TRBV13	TRBJ1-6	few	TRBD1	TGTGCCGGCAGCTTGGACAGGGGCGTCGGGTCACCCCTCCACTTT	CAGSLDRGVGSPLHF
TRBV10-3	TRBJ2-5	-	-	TGTGCCATCAGTGAGGAAGCGAGAGAGACCCAGTACTTC	CAISEEARETQYF
TRBV5-1	TRBJ1-1	-	-	TGCGCCAGCAGCGGTGGCAGGGAGGGGACTGAAGCTTTCTTT	CASSGGREGTEAFF
TRBV5-4	TRBJ1-2	-	TRBD1	TGTGCCAGCAGCTTCGGACAGGAGGCGGATCGTTACGGCTACACCTTC	CASSFGQEADRYGYTF
TRBV9	TRBJ1-6	-	-	TGTGCCAGCAGCGTAGCCAGTAGAGGCTTTTCACCCCTCCACTTT	CASSVASRGFSPLHF
TRBV29-1	TRBJ2-1	-	-	TGCAGCGTTAATAGGGACGCAACCAATGAGCAGTTCTTC	CSVNRDATNEQFF
TRBV4-1	TRBJ1-2	many	-	TGCGCCAGCAGCCAAGAAACGGGGCATCTGACCTTC	CASSQETGHLTF
TRBV5-1	TRBJ1-2	many	-	TGCGCCAGCAGCTTAGGGGGGTCCTATGGCTACACCTTC	CASSLGGSYGYTF
TRBV5-5	TRBJ1-4	-	TRBD1	TGTGCCAGCAGCACAGGACAGGGCCATGAAAAACTGTTTTTT	CASSTGQGHEKLFF
TRBV7-3	TRBJ1-2	-	-	TGTGCCAGCAGTTTAGTGGGGACTGGCTACACCTTC	CASSLVGTGYTF
TRBV19	TRBJ2-7	few	TRBD1	TGTGCGACAAGCTGGGACAGCTCCTACGAGCAGTACTTC	CATSWDSSYEQYF
TRBV5-1	TRBJ2-3	many	-	TGCGCCAGCAGCTTTCCGGGGAGCACAGATACGCAGTATTTT	CASSFPGSTDTQYF
TRBV9	TRBJ1-6	few	TRBD1	TGTGCCAGCAGCGTAAAGGGGGCGGGTTCACCCCTCCACTTT	CASSVKGAGSPLHF
TRBV20-1	TRBJ2-2	many	TRBD2	TGCAGTGCTAGACGGACTAGCGGGGGGGGGTCCCTGTCCGGGGAGCTGTTTTTT	CSARRTSGGGSLSGELFF
TRBV10-3	TRBJ2-2	-	TRBD1	TGTGCCACTACGGACAGGGCCACTACCACCGGGGAGCTGTTTTTT	CATTDRATTTGELFF
TRBV5-1	TRBJ2-7	-	-	TGCGCCAGCAGCCGAGGGACTTACTACGAGCAGTACTTC	CASSRGTYYEQYF
TRBV7-2	TRBJ1-3	-	-	TGTGCCAGCAGCCCCGGGACATCTGGAAACACCATATATTTT	CASSPGTSGNTIYF
TRBV7-2	TRBJ2-2	-	TRBD2	TGTGCCGGCAGCTTAGGGCCTAGCGGGGCTTGGGTTAACACCGGGGAGCTGTTTTTT	CAGSLGPSGAWVNTGELFF
TRBV29-1	TRBJ1-2	few	-	TGCAGCGTTGACAGCTATGGCTACACCTTC	CSVDSYGYTF
TRBV21-1	TRBJ1-4	-	-	TGTGCCAGCAGGCCGGGACAGGGTCATGAAAAACTGTTTTTT	CASRPGQGHEKLFF
TRBV2	TRBJ2-5	-	-	TGTGCCAGCAGCCTTCCCGCCCCGGGGTTAGAGACCCAGTACTTC	CASSLPAPGLETQYF
TRBV7-9	TRBJ1-2	-	-	TGTGCCAGCAGTCCGGACTATGGCTACACCTTC	CASSPDYGYTF
TRBV11-1	TRBJ2-7	-	TRBD2	TGTGCCAGCAGCGCCTCCACACTAGCGTGGAGCCCCTACGAGCAGTACTTC	CASSASTLAWSPYEQYF
TRBV7-3	TRBJ1-3	-	-	TGTGCCAGCAGCACGGACCTTAACACCATATATTTT	CASSTDLNTIYF
TRBV7-3	TRBJ2-1	once	-	TGTGCCAGCAGCTTAGCCCCAGGGGTTTCCAATGAGCAGTTCTTC	CASSLAPGVSNEQFF
TRBV20-1	TRBJ2-1	many	TRBD2	TGCAGTGCGGAACTAGCGGGGGGCCGCTCCTACAATGAGCAGTTCTTC	CSAELAGGRSYNEQFF
TRBV25-1	TRBJ2-1	-	-	TGTGCCAGCGCAGGGACTTACAATGAGCAGTTCTTC	CASAGTYNEQFF
TRBV2	TRBJ2-7	many	TRBD1	TGTGCCAGCAGGTCAGGGGGTGAGCAGTACTTC	CASRSGGEQYF
TRBV24-1	TRBJ1-5	many	-	TGTGCCACCAGTGAGGCAGGCGGCAATCAGCCCCAGCATTTT	CATSEAGGNQPQHF
TRBV7-8	TRBJ2-7	-	-	TGTGCCAGCAGCGTCAGGGCCTACGAGCAGTACTTC	CASSVRAYEQYF
TRBV19	TRBJ1-2	-	TRBD1	TGTGCCAGTAGTATAGGGACAGGAAACTATGGCTACACCTTC	CASSIGTGNYGYTF
TRBV12-3/TRBV12-4	TRBJ1-1	few	-	TGTGCCAGCTCACCACAGCGGGGCAGCGAAGATATCAACACTGAAGCTTTCTTT	CASSPQRGSEDINTEAFF
TRBV19	TRBJ1-4	-	TRBD1	TGTGCCAGTAGTATAGCGGACAGGGGTAATGAAAAACTGTTTTTT	CASSIADRGNEKLFF